The 10 T cell receptor beta chains below come from one sample, sequenced in a study of T cells in Graves' hyperthyroidism and ophthalmopathy. TCR beta CDR3 sequences were amplified from RNA transcripts. HTBI primers were the set used in a first-round RT-PCR of the TCR CDR3. TCRdb called the multiplex PCR reads again in MiXCR, with one record for every CDR3 protein. The sample holds a few hundred thousand distinct CDR3 sequences, around 42% seen once. Source material: peripheral blood or thyroid tissue (not recorded which). All receptors come from a woman aged 18-29 years with Graves' hyperthyroidism.

The V gene is TRBV24-1, the J gene TRBJ2-3; D may be TRBD1 or TRBD2 (5 bases each). Germline V gene lookup returns CDR1 KGHDR and CDR2 SFDVKD. CDR3 length equals 14 residues. V was trimmed by 5 bases and J by 0 bases, leaving 8 bases between them. CDR3 DNA sequence: TGTGCCACCAGTGGGGACGGTAGCACAGATACGCAGTATTTT. Encoded protein: CATSGDGSTDTQYF.

About this clonotype: Possible read error: a much larger clone is one base away. The rearrangement uses TRBV7-2 and TRBJ2-2; the D is unclear. The CDR3 contains 13 residues. Trimming pared 8 bases from V and 7 bases from J, leaving 14 bases between. From germline, CDR1 is SGHTA and CDR2 FQGNSA. The CDR3 sequence: CASGPGTGGELFF. In nucleotides, the CDR3 is TGTGCCAGCGGCCCCGGCACCGGCGGGGAGCTGTTTTTT. Using reference TRBV7-2 and TRBJ2-2 for the parts outside the CDR3, the full variable domain is GAGVSQSPSNKVTEKGKDVELRCDPISGHTALYWYRQSLGQGLEFLIYFQGNSAPDKSGLPSDRFSAERTGGSVSTLTIQRTQQEDSAVYLCASGPGTGGELFFGEGSRLTVL.

There are a few counts of this clonotype. The chain combines TRBV29-1 with TRBJ2-7; D gene unclear. Trimming pared 8 bases from V and 5 bases from J, leaving 16 bases between. The length of the CDR3 is 12 residues. Per the germline V gene, CDR1 is SQVTM and CDR2 is ANQGSEA. Here the CDR3 DNA reads TGCAGCTACCGGGCCTCGGCCGACGAGCAGTACTTC. Amino acids: CSYRASADEQYF.

The chain has TRBV20-1 and TRBJ2-7, with 8 bases identical to TRBD2. After removal of 3 bases from V and 9 bases from J, the junction contained 4 bases not matched to a gene. There are 11 residues in the CDR3. Germline V gene data show CDR1 as DFQATT and CDR2 as SNEGSKA (reference sequence). The CDR3 reads CSASGRAGQYF. The CDR3 bases are TGCAGTGCTAGCGGGAGGGCCGGGCAGTACTTC.

About this clonotype itself: A read error is likely, as this CDR3 ends without the conserved phenylalanine or tryptophan. The chain joins TRBV11-2 to TRBJ2-6, with TRBD2 matching over 7 bases. Trimming cost V 7 bases and J 13 bases; bases outside gene matches: 13. Germline V lookup: CDR1 SGHAT, CDR2 FQNNGV. CDR3 length: 14 residues. CDR3 sequence reads: CASIPSVGGRVLTS. For the CDR3, the DNA is TGTGCCAGCATCCCCTCGGTCGGGGGGAGGGTCCTGACTTCC.

This clonotype was counted at least ten times. V gene TRBV20-1 combines with J gene TRBJ2-7; D gene ambiguous. CDR1 is DFQATT, CDR2 SNEGSKA, per germline (reference sequence). There are 12 residues in the CDR3. The V and J ends lost 6 bases and 0 bases respectively, with 9 bases between them. The CDR3 sequence is CSASPSSYEQYF. The CDR3 DNA is TGCAGTGCCTCCCCCAGCTCCTACGAGCAGTACTTC.

The CDR3: CSAESDRGYGYTF. CDR3 nucleotides: TGCAGTGCCGAATCGGACAGGGGCTATGGCTACACCTTC. This sequence joins TRBV20-1 and TRBJ1-2; 9 bases line up with TRBD1. Germline lookup yields CDR1 DFQATT and CDR2 SNEGSKA (reference sequence). The CDR3 is made up of 13 amino acids. V dropped 6 bases and J dropped 4; count of bases not matched to a gene: 6.

Many counts were recorded for this clonotype. This rearrangement joins TRBV7-8 to TRBJ1-1, with D maybe TRBD1 (6 bases). The CDR3 runs to 14 residues. V was shortened by 5 bases and J by 2 bases, with 12 bases between the two germline ends. Germline V gives CDR1 SGHVS, CDR2 FQNEAQ. The CDR3: CASSQTGLNTEAFF. The DNA of the CDR3 is TGTGCCAGCAGCCAGACAGGCCTTAACACTGAAGCTTTCTTT. The variable domain in full, with the rest retrieved from reference TRBV7-8 and TRBJ1-1, is GAGVSQSPRYKVAKRGQDVALRCDPISGHVSLFWYQQALGQGPEFLTYFQNEAQLDKSGLPSDRFFAERPEGSVSTLKIQRTQQEDSAVYLCASSQTGLNTEAFFGQGTRLTVV.

The chain couples TRBV7-7 to TRBJ2-1; 10 positions match TRBD2. This CDR3 region has 18 residues. CDR1 is SSHAT and CDR2 is FNYEAQ in the germline V gene (reference sequence). V lost 5 bases and J lost 6; bases outside the gene matches: 16. The chain's CDR3 is CASSRLQSGRGWGNEQFF. The CDR3 nucleotides are TGTGCCAGCAGCCGACTGCAAAGCGGGAGGGGATGGGGCAATGAGCAGTTCTTC. Complete variable domain (other parts from reference TRBV7-7 and TRBJ2-1): GAGVSQSPRYKVTKRGQDVTLRCDPISSHATLYWYQQALGQGPEFLTYFNYEAQPDKSGLPSDRFSAERPEGSISTLTIQRTEQRDSAMYRCASSRLQSGRGWGNEQFFGPGTRLTVL.

The gene calls are TRBV24-1 and TRBJ1-2; 8 positions agree with TRBD1. The germline CDR1 and CDR2 sequences are KGHDR and SFDVKD. V shed 5 bases and J 4 bases; nucleotides not matched to a gene: 5. The CDR3 is made up of 14 amino acids. For the CDR3, the DNA is TGTGCCACCAGTGCCCGAACAGGGGGCTATGGCTACACCTTC. It specifies CATSARTGGYGYTF.